Below are 21 T cell receptor beta chains sequenced from a single sample in a study of control samples from healthy donors and cancer patients. Sequenced by immunoSEQ multiplex PCR; TCRdb stores in-frame clones only, minus some. This sample carries approximately 170,000 clones, 90% to 95% of them seen once, and the ten largest clones take over 1.2%. The sample comprised blood. These receptor sequences come from a woman aged 25-40 years in good health.

The CDR3 DNA sequence: TGCGCCAGCAGCTTTTCGAGGTCTAACACAGATACGCAGTATTTT. It codes for CASSFSRSNTDTQYF. The chain recombines TRBV5-1 with TRBJ2-3; D is uncertain. Per the germline V gene, CDR1 is SGHRS and CDR2 is YFSETQ. The V gene lost 2 bases and the J gene lost 2 bases, with 12 bases spanning the gap. The length of the CDR3 is 15 residues. The full variable domain, in which reference TRBV5-1 and TRBJ2-3 provide the parts outside the CDR3, is KAGVTQTPRYLIKTRGQQVTLSCSPISGHRSVSWYQQTPGQGLQFLFEYFSETQRNKGNFPGRFSGRQFSNSRSEMNVSTLELGDSALYLCASSFSRSNTDTQYFGPGTRLTVL.

The rearrangement joins TRBV11-2 to TRBJ2-7, with 7 positions matching TRBD2. V lost 5 bases to trimming and J lost 0 bases; unmatched junction nucleotides: 4. From germline, CDR1 is SGHAT and CDR2 FQNNGV. The CDR3 has 14 residues. The CDR3 sequence: CASSRRGDSYEQYF. CDR3 DNA: TGTGCCAGCAGCCGCCGGGGGGACTCCTACGAGCAGTACTTC.

This clone was observed a single time. The V gene is TRBV7-9, the J gene TRBJ2-1; the match to TRBD1 covers 9 bases. This CDR3 spans 16 amino acids. V was clipped by 4 bases and J by 4 bases; unmatched bases: 8. Germline V CDR1 and CDR2: SEHNR, FQNEAQ (reference sequence). The CDR3 sequence: CASSSPGQGRYNEQFF. DNA for the CDR3: TGTGCCAGCAGCTCCCCGGGACAGGGTCGGTACAATGAGCAGTTCTTC.

This chain connects TRBV24-1 to TRBJ1-5; TRBD1 might be the D (6 bases). The CDR3 is 14 amino acids. Looked up from germline, CDR1 is KGHDR and CDR2 is SFDVKD. V lost 3 bases and J 5 bases, leaving 10 bases between the germline ends. CDR3 in DNA: TGTGCCACCAGTGATAATTACAGGGATCAGCCCCAGCATTTT. It encodes CATSDNYRDQPQHF.

J is TRBJ1-2 and V is TRBV7-8, with D possibly being TRBD1 (5 bases). CDR1 is SGHVS, CDR2 FQNEAQ, per germline. The CDR3 contains 14 residues. Deletions cut 0 bases from V and 7 bases from J, with 12 bases between. CDR3 DNA: TGTGCCAGCAGCTTAGCACTTGGGGCTGGTGGCTACACCTTC. As protein: CASSLALGAGGYTF.

V gene TRBV6-1 combines with J gene TRBJ2-5; TRBD1 agrees at 8 bases. CDR1 and CDR2 from the germline V gene are MNHNS and SASEGT. The V gene end was trimmed by 2 bases and the J gene end by 2 bases; junction bases not matched to a gene: 4. The CDR3 runs to 15 residues. Here the CDR3 reads CASSEWWTGQETQYF. The CDR3 coding sequence is TGTGCCAGCAGTGAATGGTGGACAGGGCAAGAGACCCAGTACTTC.

This chain joins TRBV10-1 and TRBJ1-5; D is possibly TRBD1 (5 bases). The CDR3 has 15 residues. Deletions cut 0 bases from V and 3 bases from J, with 9 bases between. Looked up from germline, CDR1 is WNHNN and CDR2 is SYGVQD (reference sequence). The CDR3 reads CASSESGGTNQPQHF. For the CDR3, the DNA is TGCGCCAGCAGTGAGTCGGGGGGAACCAATCAGCCCCAGCATTTT.

V usage is TRBV28 and J usage is TRBJ1-4; no reliable D call. V lost 5 bases to trimming and J lost 1 base, with 8 bases between them. CDR1 MDHEN and CDR2 SYDVKM come from the germline V gene. The CDR3 extends over 14 amino acids. This CDR3 is CASSEPGTNEKLFF. The DNA for the CDR3 is TGTGCCAGCAGTGAACCGGGAACTAATGAAAAACTGTTTTTT.

This clone was seen just once. V usage is TRBV24-1 and J usage is TRBJ1-2; TRBD1 agrees at 7 bases. Germline V gene data show CDR1 as KGHDR and CDR2 as SFDVKD. The CDR3 is 14 residues long. The J segment lost 6 bases and the V segment lost 0 bases, leaving 3 bases of the junction unmatched. The CDR3 coding sequence is TGTGCCACCAGTGATTTGAGAGGGGGCGATGGCTACACCTTC. Its protein is CATSDLRGGDGYTF.

CDR3 residues: CASSTGGISYEQYF. The CDR3, as DNA: TGTGCCAGCAGTACGGGGGGGATCTCCTACGAGCAGTACTTC. The chain links TRBV6-2 or TRBV6-3 to TRBJ2-7; the match to TRBD2 covers 8 bases. Trimming cost V 5 bases and J 0 bases; bases outside gene matches: 3. The germline gives CDR1 MNHEY, CDR2 SVGEGT. This CDR3 has 14 residues.

The chain joins TRBV6-4 to TRBJ2-2; tentative D call: TRBD2 (6 bases). Per the germline V gene, CDR1 is MRHNA and CDR2 is SNTAGT. V was shortened by 4 bases and J by 3 bases, with 6 bases between the two germline ends. The CDR3 spans 13 residues. CDR3: CASSAGDTGELFF. CDR3 sequence (DNA): TGTGCCAGCAGTGCGGGAGACACCGGGGAGCTGTTTTTT.

The CDR3 bases are TGTGCTAGTGGTTTGGGGGACATCTCCTCTGGAAACACCATATATTTT. Protein product: CASGLGDISSGNTIYF. The chain carries TRBV12-5 and TRBJ1-3; perhaps TRBD1 as D (6 bases). V dropped 1 base and J dropped 0 bases, with 10 bases sitting between them. The CDR3 contains 16 residues. Germline V gene lookup returns CDR1 LGHNT and CDR2 FRNRAP. Based on the CDR3 plus reference TRBV12-5 and TRBJ1-3, the full variable domain is DARVTQTPRHKVTEMGQEVTMRCQPILGHNTVFWYRQTMMQGLELLAYFRNRAPLDDSGMPKDRFSAEMPDATLATLKIQPSEPRDSAVYFCASGLGDISSGNTIYFGEGSWLTVV.

The chain couples TRBV11-2 to TRBJ1-1; D remains unclear. Per the germline V gene, CDR1 is SGHAT and CDR2 is FQNNGV. The V end was cut by 2 bases, the J end by 1 base, with 11 bases between. The CDR3 consists of 15 residues. The CDR3 coding sequence is TGTGCCAGCAGCTTACGTACGGCTACGAACACTGAAGCTTTCTTT. It yields the protein CASSLRTATNTEAFF.

The V call is TRBV6-5, the J call TRBJ2-4; D gene ambiguous. Deletions cut 2 bases from V and 0 bases from J, with 5 bases between. The length of the CDR3 is 14 residues. CDR1 and CDR2 from the germline V gene are MNHEY and SVGAGI. The CDR3 coding sequence is TGTGCCAGCAGTTACGGGCTAGCCAAAAACATTCAGTACTTC. This encodes CASSYGLAKNIQYF.

A note on this clone: The same CDR3 can be traced to other DNA sequences in this sample. The V and J genes are TRBV18 and TRBJ2-3; the D gene is possibly TRBD2 (5 bases). Trimming removed 6 bases from V and 0 bases from J, with 7 bases in between. The germline V gene has CDR1 KGHSH and CDR2 LQKENI. The length of the CDR3 is 13 residues. The CDR3 spells CASSRTSTDTQYF. CDR3 nucleotides: TGTGCCAGCTCCAGGACTAGCACAGATACGCAGTATTTT.

The genes are TRBV7-6 and TRBJ2-7; maybe TRBD1 (5 bases). The CDR3 contains 14 residues. The V gene lost 5 bases and the J gene lost 3 bases, with 14 bases spanning the gap. CDR1 is SGHVS, CDR2 FNYEAQ, per germline. CDR3 region: CASSPTPTGYEQYF. The CDR3 nucleotides are TGTGCCAGCAGCCCCACACCAACAGGCTACGAGCAGTACTTC.

Comments on this clone: Relative to the germline gene, one junction end is altered; a read error may explain this. The rearrangement uses TRBV7-7 and TRBJ1-3; the match to TRBD1 covers 9 bases. Germline CDR1 is SSHAT and CDR2 is FNYEAQ (reference sequence). The CDR3 extends over 15 amino acids. In DNA, the CDR3 is TGTGCTAGCAGCTCCAACAGGGGGCCTGGAAACACCATATATTTT. It codes for CASSSNRGPGNTIYF.

A remark on this clone: Other DNA sequences in this specimen translate into the identical CDR3. The V and J genes are TRBV6-4 and TRBJ2-3, with TRBD2 identical over 10 bases. Trimming at V came to 0 bases and at J to 6 bases, leaving 6 bases not matched to a gene. The CDR3 runs to 16 residues. Germline V lookup: CDR1 MRHNA, CDR2 SNTAGT. Here the CDR3 DNA reads TGTGCCAGCAGTGACTCGGCTAGCGGGGGTACGGATACGCAGTATTTT. Its protein is CASSDSASGGTDTQYF.

This chain connects TRBV7-9 to TRBJ2-1; 11 bases fit TRBD2. V shed 5 bases and J 4 bases; nucleotides not matched to a gene: 4. This CDR3 contains 15 residues. Germline values: CDR1 SEHNR, CDR2 FQNEAQ (reference sequence). CDR3 amino acids: CASSTGTSGYNEQFF. The CDR3 DNA reads as TGTGCCAGCAGCACGGGGACTAGCGGTTACAATGAGCAGTTCTTC.

V usage is TRBV9 and J usage is TRBJ1-3; the D is unclear. V was cut by 3 bases and J by 0 bases, with 13 bases left in between. CDR1 SGDLS and CDR2 YYNGEE come from the germline V gene. CDR3 length equals 16 residues. CDR3 nucleotide sequence: TGTGCCAGCAGCGCCGGCGGGAGTCCCTCTGGAAACACCATATATTTT. Translating it yields CASSAGGSPSGNTIYF.

The chain combines TRBV18 with TRBJ2-6, with D unclear. CDR1 is KGHSH, CDR2 LQKENI, per germline. There are 15 residues in the CDR3. Trimming left V 4 bases short and J 0 bases short, with 7 bases between. The CDR3 region is CASSHTDSGANVLTF. DNA for the CDR3: TGTGCCAGCTCACACACCGACTCTGGGGCCAACGTCCTGACTTTC.